This TCR beta chain came from a study of CD8 T cells in Susac syndrome. The study, taken as a whole, reports: Individuals included in the TCR sequencing and HLA analysis were acknowledged by the study to be relatively few in number.

Included as multiple sclerosis controls were treatment-naive patients who had stable or active relapsing-remitting disease. It was with random hexamers that about 0.45 to 1 ug RNA was reverse transcribed. Amplification of TCR beta CDR3 by immunoSEQ multiplex PCR spanned 54 Vbeta and 13 Jbeta. Using its own MiXCR run on the immunoSEQ multiplex PCR reads, TCRdb lists one record per CDR3 protein. The table records about 200,000 distinct CDR3 sequences, about 96% of them present only once. Turning to this clonotype: As yet, its antigen is unknown.

The CDR3 totals 13 residues. Per the germline V gene, CDR1 is DFQATT and CDR2 is SNEGSKA (reference sequence). Losses at the gene ends were 6 bases for V and 6 bases for J; bases not matched to a gene: 8. The TCR comes from a human donor with multiple sclerosis. The chain recombines TRBV20-1 with TRBJ1-1, with 9 bases aligning to TRBD1. The source material was CD4+ T cells from PBMCs. The CDR3 DNA sequence: TGCAGTGCGCTCCGGGACAGGGACTCTGAAGCTTTCTTT. Its protein product is CSALRDRDSEAFF.